The 30 T cell receptor beta chains below all came from one sample that was sequenced in a study of blood T cell repertoires in COVID-19. Sequencing used immunoSEQ multiplex PCR; TCRdb keeps in-frame clones, though not all of them. The sample has 150,000 to 200,000 clones; 80% to 90% are singletons. The sample comprised peripheral blood. Receptor source: an older woman who had recovered from COVID-19.

The CDR3 region has the DNA TGTGCCAGCAGCCCCCAGCGGGGCGGGGAGACCCAGTACTTC. This codes for CASSPQRGGETQYF. The gene calls are TRBV6-5 and TRBJ2-5; 7 bases align to TRBD2. Germline V CDR1 and CDR2: MNHEY, SVGAGI. This CDR3 comprises 14 residues. The ends lost 6 bases at V and 5 bases at J; junction bases unmatched: 9.

The gene calls are TRBV14 and TRBJ1-2; TRBD1 agrees at 9 bases. The CDR3 is 15 residues long. Germline trimming cut 4 bases from V and 4 bases from J; bases unmatched to any gene: 7. Per germline, CDR1 SGHDN and CDR2 FVKESK. CDR3 residues: CASSPRGDRAYGYTF. As DNA, the CDR3 is TGTGCCAGCAGCCCTAGAGGGGACAGGGCCTATGGCTACACCTTC.

This sequence joins TRBV18 and TRBJ1-1; D perhaps matches TRBD1 (6 bases). Trimming stripped 6 bases from V and 7 bases from J, with 15 bases between. Germline-derived CDR1 and CDR2 are KGHSH and LQKENI. The CDR3 loop spans 13 amino acids. CDR3 region: CASSPAGDDEAFF. The CDR3 nucleotides read TGTGCCAGCTCCCCCGCAGGGGACGATGAAGCTTTCTTT.

The chain links TRBV5-1 to TRBJ1-5; D perhaps matches TRBD1 (6 bases). This CDR3 is 15 amino acids long. CDR1 and CDR2 from the germline V gene are SGHRS and YFSETQ. V shed 4 bases and J shed 2 bases, with 13 bases lying between them. Here the CDR3 DNA reads TGCGCCAGCAGCCCTGAGGGGGGGGGCAATCAGCCCCAGCATTTT. This encodes CASSPEGGGNQPQHF.

The rearrangement joins TRBV4-2 to TRBJ1-3; 11 nucleotides align to TRBD1. The CDR3 runs to 15 residues. CDR1 and CDR2 (germline): LGHNA, YNFKEQ. Germline trimming cut 1 base from V and 7 bases from J; bases unmatched to any gene: 3. Written as DNA, the CDR3 is TGTGCCAGCAGCCAAGCCGGACAGGGGGCGAACACCATATATTTT. Translated: CASSQAGQGANTIYF.

This chain uses TRBV7-9 with TRBJ2-7; D perhaps matches TRBD2 (6 bases). V was clipped by 1 base and J by 7 bases, with 14 bases between them. CDR1 is SEHNR and CDR2 is FQNEAQ in the germline V gene (reference sequence). This CDR3 contains 14 residues. The CDR3 DNA reads TGTGCCAGCAGCTTAGAGGTTCTTAGCGGAGAGCAGTACTTC. The encoded protein is CASSLEVLSGEQYF. The variable domain in full, completed from reference TRBV7-9 and TRBJ2-7, reads DTGVSQNPRHKITKRGQNVTFRCDPISEHNRLYWYRQTLGQGPEFLTYFQNEAQLEKSRLLSDRFSAERPKGSFSTLEIQRTEQGDSAMYLCASSLEVLSGEQYFGPGTRLTVT.

The chain links TRBV5-1 to TRBJ2-7, with 10 bases aligning to TRBD1. CDR3 length: 17 amino acids. Looked up from germline, CDR1 is SGHRS and CDR2 is YFSETQ. J gave up 3 bases and V 4 bases, and 13 bases lay outside the gene matches. CDR3 in DNA: TGCGCCAGCAGCGCCACGACAGGGGGCTCGGGCGGCTACGAGCAGTACTTC. Encoded protein: CASSATTGGSGGYEQYF.

This chain's CDR3 is CASSERTGWPYGYTF. The CDR3 DNA reads as TGCGCCAGCAGCGAACGAACAGGGTGGCCCTATGGCTACACCTTC. J is TRBJ1-2 and V is TRBV4-1; maybe TRBD1 (6 bases). Per the germline V gene, CDR1 is MGHRA and CDR2 is YSYEKL. The CDR3 sequence is 15 residues long. Trimming cost V 5 bases and J 4 bases, with 17 bases left between them.

This rearrangement joins TRBV11-2 to TRBJ1-2, with D tentatively TRBD1 (6 bases). V gave up 5 bases and J gave up 7 bases, with 11 bases separating them. Germline CDR1 SGHAT, CDR2 FQNNGV. The CDR3 length is 12 residues. CDR3 loop: CASSTDSSGYTF. CDR3 bases: TGTGCCAGCAGCACGGACAGTTCTGGCTACACCTTC.

This chain uses TRBV28 with TRBJ2-5; 12 nucleotides agree with TRBD2. V gave up 5 bases and J gave up 4 bases; unmatched junction bases: 5. From germline, CDR1 is MDHEN and CDR2 SYDVKM. This CDR3 comprises 15 residues. CDR3 DNA sequence: TGTGCCAGCAGTCGGCAGGGACTAGCGGGAGAGACCCAGTACTTC. Its translation is CASSRQGLAGETQYF.

The V call is TRBV28, the J call TRBJ2-3; possibly TRBD2 for D (6 bases). Trimming left V 7 bases short and J 5 bases short, with 16 bases between. CDR3 length: 14 residues. Germline V gives CDR1 MDHEN, CDR2 SYDVKM. This CDR3 is CASNEPLGGDTQYF. In DNA form, the CDR3 reads TGTGCCAGCAACGAGCCCCTCGGGGGAGATACGCAGTATTTT.

The rearrangement uses TRBV5-6 and TRBJ1-5; D is unresolved. The CDR3 runs 19 residues. Germline V gene data show CDR1 as SGHDT and CDR2 as YYEEEE. V lost 2 bases to trimming and J lost 0 bases, with 21 bases between them. CDR3 sequence (DNA): TGTGCCAGCAGCTTAGCAGGAAGGTGGTCAGACCATAGCAATCAGCCCCAGCATTTT. Its translation is CASSLAGRWSDHSNQPQHF.

Only one count was recorded for this clone. J is TRBJ2-1 and V is TRBV28, with 8 bases lining up with TRBD2. Germline V gene lookup returns CDR1 MDHEN and CDR2 SYDVKM. V lost 5 bases, J lost 12 bases, and 6 bases stayed unmatched. The CDR3 runs to 12 residues. The CDR3 sequence: CASSPIAGTQFF. CDR3 sequence (DNA): TGTGCCAGCAGTCCCATAGCGGGAACGCAGTTCTTC. The complete variable domain, with remaining parts taken from reference TRBV28 and TRBJ2-1, reads DVKVTQSSRYLVKRTGEKVFLECVQDMDHENMFWYRQDPGLGLRLIYFSYDVKMKEKGDIPEGYSVSREKKERFSLILESASTNQTSMYLCASSPIAGTQFFGPGTRLTVL.

The V call is TRBV7-9, the J call TRBJ2-2; tentative D call: TRBD2 (7 bases). V lost 5 bases to trimming and J lost 4 bases, with 14 bases between them. The CDR3 spans 15 residues. Germline loops: CDR1 SEHNR, CDR2 FQNEAQ (reference sequence). CDR3 bases: TGTGCCAGCAGCCATGCGGGGGCGGGCACCGGGGAGCTGTTTTTT. Protein: CASSHAGAGTGELFF.

This rearrangement joins TRBV19 to TRBJ2-7, with TRBD1 identical over 8 bases. The germline V gene has CDR1 LNHDA and CDR2 SQIVND (reference sequence). This CDR3 is 14 amino acids long. Losses at the gene ends were 5 bases for V and 6 bases for J; bases not matched to a gene: 9. The CDR3 DNA follows: TGTGCCAGTAGTCCGCGGACAGGGATCTCCGAGCAGTACTTC. Translating gives CASSPRTGISEQYF.

This sequence joins TRBV4-2 and TRBJ2-7; 12 positions match TRBD2. With 0 bases clipped from V and 1 base from J, the junction kept 10 bases outside the gene matches. Germline V gene lookup returns CDR1 LGHNA and CDR2 YNFKEQ. CDR3 length equals 19 residues. In DNA form, the CDR3 reads TGTGCCAGCAGCCAAGAGCTAACTAGCGGGAGGCGTCCGTCCTACGAGCAGTACTTC. It translates to CASSQELTSGRRPSYEQYF.

This sequence joins TRBV19 and TRBJ1-1; the match to TRBD1 covers 9 bases. CDR3 size: 15 residues. J lost 7 bases, V lost 5 bases, and 11 bases had no gene match. Germline CDR1 and CDR2: LNHDA and SQIVND (reference sequence). CDR3 protein: CASSGHRGLENEAFF. DNA for the CDR3: TGTGCCAGTAGTGGCCACAGGGGGCTTGAAAATGAAGCTTTCTTT.

CDR3 sequence reads: CASSLGPRGSETQYF. In DNA form, the CDR3 reads TGTGCCAGCAGCTTAGGGCCCAGGGGTTCAGAGACCCAGTACTTC. This chain uses TRBV11-3 with TRBJ2-5; possibly TRBD1 for D (6 bases). The V gene's germline CDR1 is SGHNT and CDR2 YENEEA. The CDR3 sequence is 15 residues long. Trimming took 1 base from V and 4 from J, leaving 13 bases between them.

The sample holds one count of this clone. The chain couples TRBV19 to TRBJ2-2; 10 positions agree with TRBD1. The trim removed 3 bases at V and 6 bases at J, leaving 7 bases unmatched. The V gene's germline CDR1 is LNHDA and CDR2 SQIVND (reference sequence). This CDR3 has 16 amino acids. The DNA for the CDR3 is TGTGCCAGTAGTATCTTGGGGACAGGGGCGGCCGGGGAGCTGTTTTTT. Translation: CASSILGTGAAGELFF.

This chain's CDR3 is CATSRDGGGPYNEQFF. DNA of the CDR3: TGTGCCACCAGCAGAGATGGGGGGGGACCCTACAATGAGCAGTTCTTC. The rearrangement links TRBV15 to TRBJ2-1, with 7 bases aligning to TRBD2. Trimming removed 0 bases from V and 2 bases from J; junction bases left unmatched: 4. Per the germline V gene, CDR1 is LNHNV and CDR2 is YYDKDF (reference sequence). The CDR3 length is 16 residues.

The V and J genes are TRBV7-2 and TRBJ1-1; perhaps TRBD1 as D (5 bases). Trimming removed 5 bases from V and 4 bases from J, with 14 bases in between. Looked up from germline, CDR1 is SGHTA and CDR2 is FQGNSA. This CDR3 has 14 amino acids. The CDR3: CASSPPGRFTEAFF. CDR3 coding DNA: TGTGCCAGCAGCCCCCCAGGGCGGTTCACTGAAGCTTTCTTT.

The rearrangement uses TRBV3-1 (or the pseudogene TRBV3-2) and TRBJ2-3; weak D call: TRBD2 (7 bases). The V end lost 0 bases, the J end lost 0 bases, and 25 bases lay between the germline ends. CDR3 length equals 21 residues. CDR1 and CDR2 (germline): LGHDT, YNNKEL (reference sequence). The CDR3 DNA is TGTGCCAGCAGCCAAGACCCCAGTGGGAGGGGGGGGCCGTCAAGCACAGATACGCAGTATTTT. This encodes CASSQDPSGRGGPSSTDTQYF.

This sequence joins TRBV7-2 and TRBJ2-1; D perhaps matches TRBD2 (7 bases). Looked up from germline, CDR1 is SGHTA and CDR2 is FQGNSA. Trimming pared 7 bases from V and 9 bases from J, leaving 16 bases between. This CDR3 has 13 amino acids. CDR3 region: CASTPGGLGEQFF. The DNA for the CDR3 is TGTGCCAGCACCCCCGGGGGGCTCGGTGAGCAGTTCTTC.

This clone was detected a few times. The chain combines TRBV18 with TRBJ1-3, with D unclear. V shed 2 bases and J shed 0 bases, with 8 bases lying between them. CDR3 length equals 15 residues. Germline CDR1 is KGHSH and CDR2 is LQKENI. DNA of the CDR3: TGTGCCAGCTCACCAACTACCCGCTCTGGAAACACCATATATTTT. This sequence encodes CASSPTTRSGNTIYF.

The chain has TRBV5-8 and TRBJ2-5; TRBD2 is a possible D gene (6 bases). Between the trimmed V and J ends, which lost 4 bases and 1 base, there was a span of 11 bases. This CDR3 has 14 amino acids. The germline gives CDR1 SGHTS, CDR2 YDEGEE. CDR3 region: CASSLGLSQETQYF. In DNA, the CDR3 is TGTGCCAGCAGCCTTGGACTATCCCAAGAGACCCAGTACTTC.

The chain is built from TRBV6-2 or TRBV6-3 and TRBJ1-2; 7 bases line up with TRBD1. CDR3 length equals 16 residues. The V and J ends lost 2 bases and 0 bases, in that order; junction bases with no gene match: 6. In germline, CDR1 is MNHEY, CDR2 SVGEGT. CDR3 loop: CASSYDRDRPNYGYTF. The CDR3 DNA reads TGTGCCAGCAGTTACGACCGGGACAGACCTAACTATGGCTACACCTTC.

The V call is TRBV9, the J call TRBJ2-3; the D gene is possibly TRBD2 (7 bases). Trimming took 0 bases from V and 0 from J, leaving 11 bases between them. Germline V CDR1 and CDR2: SGDLS, YYNGEE. CDR3 length: 16 residues. CDR3 loop: CASSVVAGASTDTQYF. The CDR3 DNA reads as TGTGCCAGCAGCGTAGTGGCGGGGGCTAGCACAGATACGCAGTATTTT.

The gene calls are TRBV18 and TRBJ2-7, with 10 bases aligning to TRBD1. With V trimmed by 0 bases and J by 2 bases, 7 bases remained unmatched. This CDR3 comprises 17 residues. CDR1 KGHSH and CDR2 LQKENI come from the germline V gene. For the CDR3, the DNA is TGTGCCAGCTCACCACCGGGATGGACAGGGGGGGCCTACGAGCAGTACTTC. Residues: CASSPPGWTGGAYEQYF.

This chain uses TRBV7-8 with TRBJ1-2, with D maybe TRBD1 (6 bases). Per germline, CDR1 SGHVS and CDR2 FQNEAQ. Trimming stripped 5 bases from V and 12 bases from J, with 16 bases between. This CDR3 has 12 amino acids. As DNA, the CDR3 is TGTGCCAGCAGCCTAGGGGGAGGGGTTCACACCTTC. Amino acid sequence: CASSLGGGVHTF.

The chain has TRBV19 and TRBJ1-6, with 9 bases that match TRBD1. The V gene's germline CDR1 is LNHDA and CDR2 SQIVND (reference sequence). After removal of 6 bases from V and 3 bases from J, the junction contained 6 bases not matched to a gene. The CDR3 has 16 amino acids. CDR3 residues: CASRPTGGGYNSPLHF. The CDR3 nucleotides read TGTGCCAGTAGACCCACAGGGGGCGGCTATAATTCACCCCTCCACTTT.